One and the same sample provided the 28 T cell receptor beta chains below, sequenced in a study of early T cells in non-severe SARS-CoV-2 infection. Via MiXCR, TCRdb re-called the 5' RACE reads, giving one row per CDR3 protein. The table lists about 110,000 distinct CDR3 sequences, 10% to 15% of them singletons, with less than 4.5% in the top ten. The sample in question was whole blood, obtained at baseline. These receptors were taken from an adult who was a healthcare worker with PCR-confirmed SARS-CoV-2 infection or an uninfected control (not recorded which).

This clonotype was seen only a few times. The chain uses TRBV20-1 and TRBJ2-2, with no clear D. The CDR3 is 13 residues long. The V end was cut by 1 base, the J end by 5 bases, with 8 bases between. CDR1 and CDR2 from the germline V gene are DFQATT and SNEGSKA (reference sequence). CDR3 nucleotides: TGCAGTGCTAGAGTTAATCCGACCGGGGAGCTGTTTTTT. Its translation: CSARVNPTGELFF.

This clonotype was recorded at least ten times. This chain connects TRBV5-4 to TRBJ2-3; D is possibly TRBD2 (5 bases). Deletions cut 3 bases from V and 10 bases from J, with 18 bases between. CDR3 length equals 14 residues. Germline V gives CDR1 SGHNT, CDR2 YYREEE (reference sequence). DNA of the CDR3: TGTGCCAGCAGCTACGAGTTTAGCGCGGATGCGCAGTATTTT. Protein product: CASSYEFSADAQYF.

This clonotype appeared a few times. The CDR3 loop reads CASSFGRSNQPQHF. The CDR3 DNA is TGCGCCAGCAGTTTCGGACGGAGCAATCAGCCCCAGCATTTT. The genes are TRBV4-1 and TRBJ1-5; D gene unclear. Germline values: CDR1 MGHRA, CDR2 YSYEKL. V lost 6 bases to trimming and J lost 1 base, with 10 bases between them. The CDR3 is made up of 14 amino acids.

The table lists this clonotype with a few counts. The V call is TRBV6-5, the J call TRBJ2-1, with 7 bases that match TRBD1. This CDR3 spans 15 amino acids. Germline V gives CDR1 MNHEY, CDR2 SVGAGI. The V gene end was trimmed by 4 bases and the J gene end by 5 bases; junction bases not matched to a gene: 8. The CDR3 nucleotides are TGTGCCAGCAGTTTCGGACAGGTGGATCACAATGAGCAGTTCTTC. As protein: CASSFGQVDHNEQFF.

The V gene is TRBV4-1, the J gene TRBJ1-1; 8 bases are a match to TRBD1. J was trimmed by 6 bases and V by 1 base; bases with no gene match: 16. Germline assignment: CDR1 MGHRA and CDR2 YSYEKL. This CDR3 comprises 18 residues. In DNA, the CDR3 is TGCGCCAGCAGCCAAGCCCTCAGGGGAAGACAGGGGAATGCTGAAGCTTTCTTT. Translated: CASSQALRGRQGNAEAFF.

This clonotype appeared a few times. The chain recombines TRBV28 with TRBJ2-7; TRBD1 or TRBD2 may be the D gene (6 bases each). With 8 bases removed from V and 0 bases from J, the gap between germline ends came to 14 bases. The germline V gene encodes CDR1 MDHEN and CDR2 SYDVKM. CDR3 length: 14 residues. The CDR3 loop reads CASGGTTSSYEQYF. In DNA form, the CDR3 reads TGTGCCAGCGGAGGGACAACCAGCTCCTACGAGCAGTACTTC.

For the CDR3, the DNA is TGTGCCAGCAGCTTAGGCCCTAGCACAGATACGCAGTATTTT. The encoded protein is CASSLGPSTDTQYF. The J gene is TRBJ2-3, the V gene TRBV7-3; D is unresolved. V lost 2 bases and J 0 bases, leaving 6 bases between the germline ends. Germline V gene sequence: CDR1 SGHTA, CDR2 FQGTGA. The CDR3 has 14 amino acids. The entire variable domain, with the rest obtained from reference TRBV7-3 and TRBJ2-3, is as follows: GAGVSQTPSNKVTEKGKYVELRCDPISGHTALYWYRQSLGQGPEFLIYFQGTGAADDSGLPNDRFFAVRPEGSVSTLKIQRTERGDSAVYLCASSLGPSTDTQYFGPGTRLTVL.

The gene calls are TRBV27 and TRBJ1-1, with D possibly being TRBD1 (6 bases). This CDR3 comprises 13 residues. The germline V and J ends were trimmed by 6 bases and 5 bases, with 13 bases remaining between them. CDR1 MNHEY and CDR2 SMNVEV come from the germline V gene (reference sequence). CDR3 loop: CASSWARGTEAFF. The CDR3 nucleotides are TGTGCCAGCAGCTGGGCCAGGGGAACTGAAGCTTTCTTT.

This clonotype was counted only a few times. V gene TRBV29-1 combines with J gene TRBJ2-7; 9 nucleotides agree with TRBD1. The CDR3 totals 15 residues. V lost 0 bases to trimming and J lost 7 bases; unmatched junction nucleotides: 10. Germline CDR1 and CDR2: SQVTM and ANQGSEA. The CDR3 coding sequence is TGCAGCGTTGAAGATCTTTTACAGGGGGCGAGGGAGCAGTACTTC. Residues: CSVEDLLQGAREQYF.

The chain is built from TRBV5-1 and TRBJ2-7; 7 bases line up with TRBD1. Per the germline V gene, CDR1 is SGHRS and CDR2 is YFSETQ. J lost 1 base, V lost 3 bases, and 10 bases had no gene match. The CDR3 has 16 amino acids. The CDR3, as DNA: TGCGCCAGCAGCTACCCGGACAGGCCGTATTCCTACGAGCAGTACTTC. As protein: CASSYPDRPYSYEQYF.

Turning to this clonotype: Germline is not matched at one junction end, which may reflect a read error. The CDR3 nucleotides are TGTGTCAGCAAGAGCGGGAGATATGAGCAGTTCTTC. The encoded protein is CVSKSGRYEQFF. The rearrangement uses TRBV28 and TRBJ2-1; 8 nucleotides align to TRBD2. In germline, CDR1 is MDHEN, CDR2 SYDVKM. The CDR3 extends over 12 amino acids.

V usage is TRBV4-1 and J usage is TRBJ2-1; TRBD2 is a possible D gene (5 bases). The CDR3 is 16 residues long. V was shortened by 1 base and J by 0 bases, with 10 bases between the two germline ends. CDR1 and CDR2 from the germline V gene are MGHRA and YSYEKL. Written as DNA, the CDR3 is TGCGCCAGCAGCCAAGCGCGGGTTAGCTCCTACAATGAGCAGTTCTTC. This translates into CASSQARVSSYNEQFF.

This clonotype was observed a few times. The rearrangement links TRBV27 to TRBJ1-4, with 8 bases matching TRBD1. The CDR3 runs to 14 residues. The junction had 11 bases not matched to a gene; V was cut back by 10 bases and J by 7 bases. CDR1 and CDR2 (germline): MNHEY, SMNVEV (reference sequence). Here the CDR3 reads CAIADRAWAEKLFF. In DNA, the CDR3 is TGTGCCATTGCGGACAGGGCTTGGGCTGAAAAACTGTTTTTT.

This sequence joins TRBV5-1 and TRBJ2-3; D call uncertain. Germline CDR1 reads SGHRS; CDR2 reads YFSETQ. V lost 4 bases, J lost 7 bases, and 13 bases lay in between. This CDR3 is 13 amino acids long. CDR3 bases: TGCGCCAGCAGCGATCCACCCACCTATACGCAGTATTTT. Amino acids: CASSDPPTYTQYF.

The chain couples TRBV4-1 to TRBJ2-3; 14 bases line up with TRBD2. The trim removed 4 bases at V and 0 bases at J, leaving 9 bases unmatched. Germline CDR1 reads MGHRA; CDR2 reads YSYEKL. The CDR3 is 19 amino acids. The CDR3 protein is CASSPIGTSGRWSTDTQYF. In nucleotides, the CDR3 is TGCGCCAGCAGCCCGATCGGGACTAGCGGGAGATGGAGCACAGATACGCAGTATTTT.

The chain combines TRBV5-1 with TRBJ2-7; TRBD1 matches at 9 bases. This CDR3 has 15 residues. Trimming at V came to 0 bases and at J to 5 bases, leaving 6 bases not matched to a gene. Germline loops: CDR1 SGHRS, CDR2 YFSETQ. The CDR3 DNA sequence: TGCGCCAGCAGCTTGGAGACAGGGGGTTTGGACGAGCAGTACTTC. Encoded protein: CASSLETGGLDEQYF.

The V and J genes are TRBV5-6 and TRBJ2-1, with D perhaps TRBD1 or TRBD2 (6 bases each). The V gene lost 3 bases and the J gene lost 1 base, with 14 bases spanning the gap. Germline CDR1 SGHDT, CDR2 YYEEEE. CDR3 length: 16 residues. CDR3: CASSWGTGRSYNEQFF. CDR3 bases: TGTGCCAGCAGCTGGGGTACAGGGAGGTCCTACAATGAGCAGTTCTTC. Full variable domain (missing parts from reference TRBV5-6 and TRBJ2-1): DAGVTQSPTHLIKTRGQQVTLRCSPKSGHDTVSWYQQALGQGPQFIFQYYEEEERQRGNFPDRFSGHQFPNYSSELNVNALLLGDSALYLCASSWGTGRSYNEQFFGPGTRLTVL.

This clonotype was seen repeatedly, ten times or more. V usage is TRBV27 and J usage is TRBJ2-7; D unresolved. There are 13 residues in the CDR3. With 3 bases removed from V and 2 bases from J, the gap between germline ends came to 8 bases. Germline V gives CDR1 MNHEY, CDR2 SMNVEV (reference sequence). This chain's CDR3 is CASSFTVPYEQYF. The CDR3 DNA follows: TGTGCCAGCAGTTTTACGGTCCCCTACGAGCAGTACTTC.

DNA of the CDR3: TGTGCCAGCAGCCGCTCGGCTGGCCCAGATACGCAGTATTTT. Its protein is CASSRSAGPDTQYF. The J gene is TRBJ2-3, the V gene TRBV7-9, with unresolved D. In germline, CDR1 is SEHNR, CDR2 FQNEAQ (reference sequence). The CDR3 is 14 residues long. V lost 5 bases and J 4 bases, leaving 13 bases between the germline ends.

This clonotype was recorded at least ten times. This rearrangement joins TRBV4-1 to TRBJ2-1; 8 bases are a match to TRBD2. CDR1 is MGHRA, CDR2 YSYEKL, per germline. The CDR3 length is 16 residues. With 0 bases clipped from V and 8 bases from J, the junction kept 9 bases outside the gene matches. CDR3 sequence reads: CASSQENRGGRDEQFF. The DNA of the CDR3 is TGCGCCAGCAGCCAAGAAAACCGGGGGGGCCGCGATGAGCAGTTCTTC.

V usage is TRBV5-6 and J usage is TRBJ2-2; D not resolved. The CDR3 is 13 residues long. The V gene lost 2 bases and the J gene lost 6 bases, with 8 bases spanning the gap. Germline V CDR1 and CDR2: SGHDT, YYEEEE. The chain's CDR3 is CASSFSAAGELFF. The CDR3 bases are TGTGCCAGCAGCTTCTCGGCGGCCGGGGAGCTGTTTTTT.

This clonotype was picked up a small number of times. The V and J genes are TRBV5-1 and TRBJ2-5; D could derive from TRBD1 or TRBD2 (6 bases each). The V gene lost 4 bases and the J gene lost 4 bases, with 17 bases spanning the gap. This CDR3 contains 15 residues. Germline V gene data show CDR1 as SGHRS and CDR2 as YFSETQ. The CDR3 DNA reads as TGCGCCAGCAGCCCACGGGGGCTAGCGAGAGAGACCCAGTACTTC. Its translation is CASSPRGLARETQYF.

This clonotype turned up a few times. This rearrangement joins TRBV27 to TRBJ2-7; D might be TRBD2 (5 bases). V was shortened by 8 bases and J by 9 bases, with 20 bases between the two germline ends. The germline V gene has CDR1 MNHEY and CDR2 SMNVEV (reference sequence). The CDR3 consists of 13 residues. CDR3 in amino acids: CASFSSPGSGQYF. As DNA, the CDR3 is TGTGCCAGCTTCTCATCTCCGGGGTCGGGGCAGTACTTC.

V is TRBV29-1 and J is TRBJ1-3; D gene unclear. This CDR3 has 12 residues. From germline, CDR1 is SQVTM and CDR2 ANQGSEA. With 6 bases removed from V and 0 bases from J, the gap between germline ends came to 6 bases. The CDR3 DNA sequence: TGCAGCGTGTCAGACTCTGGAAACACCATATATTTT. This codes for CSVSDSGNTIYF.

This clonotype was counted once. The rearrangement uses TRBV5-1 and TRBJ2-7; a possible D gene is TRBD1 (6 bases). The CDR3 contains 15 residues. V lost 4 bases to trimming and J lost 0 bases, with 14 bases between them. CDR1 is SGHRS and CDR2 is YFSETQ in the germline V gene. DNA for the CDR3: TGCGCCAGCAGCAGGGGACAAGGGAGCTCCTACGAGCAGTACTTC. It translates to CASSRGQGSSYEQYF. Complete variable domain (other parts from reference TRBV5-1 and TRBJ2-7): KAGVTQTPRYLIKTRGQQVTLSCSPISGHRSVSWYQQTPGQGLQFLFEYFSETQRNKGNFPGRFSGRQFSNSRSEMNVSTLELGDSALYLCASSRGQGSSYEQYFGPGTRLTVT.

This CDR3 is CSVAPGLTFNEQFF. CDR3 nucleotide sequence: TGCAGCGTGGCACCGGGACTGACTTTCAATGAGCAGTTCTTC. The chain uses TRBV29-1 and TRBJ2-1; D is possibly TRBD2 (6 bases). V dropped 6 bases and J dropped 6 bases, with 18 bases sitting between them. This CDR3 has 14 residues. Germline CDR1 reads SQVTM; CDR2 reads ANQGSEA.

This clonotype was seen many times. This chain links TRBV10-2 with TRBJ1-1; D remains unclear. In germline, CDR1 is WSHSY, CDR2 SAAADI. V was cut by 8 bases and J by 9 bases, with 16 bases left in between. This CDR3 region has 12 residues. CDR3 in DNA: TGCGCCAGCTCAACCGACCGGACGAAAGCTTTCTTT. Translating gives CASSTDRTKAFF.

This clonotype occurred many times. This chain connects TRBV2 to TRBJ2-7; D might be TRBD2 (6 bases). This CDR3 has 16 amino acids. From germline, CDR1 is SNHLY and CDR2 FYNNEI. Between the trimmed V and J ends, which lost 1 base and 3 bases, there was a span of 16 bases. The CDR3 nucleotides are TGTGCCAGCAGTGAAGGCTGGGGGGAAAAGAACTACGAGCAGTACTTC. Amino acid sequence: CASSEGWGEKNYEQYF.